This T cell receptor (beta chain) was retrieved from a study of human T cells and chemical hapten exposure. Whole-study findings and limits: Since the donors had alopecia, their immune response may not be the same as that of healthy people. Expanded TCR sets contained significantly more large CDR3 similarity clusters than controls.

MiXCR was run by TCRdb on the RACE reads, yielding one entry per CDR3 protein. The sample holds 95,000 to 130,000 distinct CDR3 sequences; about 12% are singletons and the top ten take 1.4%. Documented time point: patch test 1, 2 weeks after DPC sensitization. Treatment specified: therapeutic diphenylcyclopropenone sensitization with weekly scalp DPC. Unfractionated whole blood yielded total RNA. Per germline, CDR1 KGHSH and CDR2 LQKENI. V gave up 0 bases and J gave up 0 bases, with 12 bases separating them. This CDR3 is built from 17 residues. This clonotype was seen ten or more times. The antigen remains undetermined.

This clonotype was obtained from a woman aged 45-65 years with alopecia areata. Some clones in this sample may be carry-over from other donors' samples. Here the sequenced sample was whole blood, taken in connection with sensitization to the hapten diphenylcyclopropenone (DPC). The V gene is TRBV18, the J gene TRBJ2-1, with D perhaps TRBD1 (6 bases). The DNA of the CDR3 is TGTGCCAGCTCACCACCGGGACATCTGAGCTCCTACAATGAGCAGTTCTTC. It yields the protein CASSPPGHLSSYNEQFF.